What follows are 21 T cell receptor beta chains derived from one specimen sequenced in a study of OX40 agonist ivuxolimab in advanced cancers. Sequencing was performed with immunoSEQ multiplex PCR; in TCRdb, only in-frame clones are kept and a portion is missing. The sample carries tens of thousands of clones, 70% to 90% recorded once. The source was CD4+ or CD8+ T cells sorted from blood, collected in a trial of the OX40 agonist ivuxolimab. Source of these receptors: an adult with an advanced solid tumor such as melanoma, head and neck, liver or kidney cancer.

The chain combines TRBV27 with TRBJ1-2; 7 bases line up with TRBD1. The CDR3 totals 13 residues. Germline trimming cut 6 bases from V and 8 bases from J; bases unmatched to any gene: 9. CDR1 MNHEY and CDR2 SMNVEV come from the germline V gene (reference sequence). The DNA of the CDR3 is TGTGCCAGCAGATCGGACAGGAATGGAGGCTACACCTTC. The encoded protein is CASRSDRNGGYTF.

The chain is built from TRBV5-4 and TRBJ2-5, with TRBD2 matching 8 bases. This CDR3 contains 15 residues. The ends lost 9 bases at V and 3 bases at J; junction bases unmatched: 13. Germline-derived CDR1 and CDR2 are SGHNT and YYREEE (reference sequence). CDR3 bases: TGTGCCACAACTGGGGCGGCGCGGGAGGAAGAGACCCAGTACTTC. Encoded protein: CATTGAAREEETQYF. Combining the CDR3 with reference TRBV5-4 and TRBJ2-5 gives the whole variable domain ETGVTQSPTHLIKTRGQQVTLRCSSQSGHNTVSWYQQALGQGPQFIFQYYREEENGRGNFPPRFSGLQFPNYSSELNVNALELDDSALYLCATTGAAREEETQYFGPGTRLLVL.

The V and J genes are TRBV4-3 and TRBJ1-4; 7 bases are shared with TRBD1. The length of the CDR3 is 15 residues. Trimming took 3 bases from V and 7 from J; bases not matched to a gene: 8. Germline V gene data show CDR1 as LGHNA and CDR2 as YSLEER. This chain's CDR3 is CASSQGTDLLEKLFF. CDR3 nucleotides: TGCGCCAGCAGCCAGGGGACAGATTTGCTTGAAAAACTGTTTTTT.

The V and J genes are TRBV18 and TRBJ2-2; D remains ambiguous. CDR1 is KGHSH, CDR2 LQKENI, per germline. This CDR3 is 13 amino acids long. Trimming removed 2 bases at V and 2 bases at J, with 3 bases between. The CDR3: CASSPGNTGELFF. For the CDR3, the DNA is TGTGCCAGCTCACCAGGTAACACCGGGGAGCTGTTTTTT.

The chain couples TRBV5-4 to TRBJ1-3; tentatively, D is TRBD1 (6 bases). V lost 0 bases, J lost 2 bases, and 12 bases lay in between. The CDR3 sequence is 16 residues long. CDR1 and CDR2 (germline): SGHNT, YYREEE (reference sequence). CDR3 in DNA: TGTGCCAGCAGCTTGGCACAGGGTGCTGCTGGAAACACCATATATTTT. Translated: CASSLAQGAAGNTIYF.

The chain combines TRBV2 with TRBJ1-2; D remains ambiguous. CDR3 size: 12 residues. The V and J ends lost 9 bases and 1 base respectively, with 9 bases between them. Germline V CDR1 and CDR2: SNHLY, FYNNEI. The CDR3 protein is CASTSYNYGYTF. The CDR3 DNA reads as TGTGCCAGTACCTCGTATAACTATGGCTACACCTTC. Full variable domain (remainder filled in from reference TRBV2 and TRBJ1-2): EPEVTQTPSHQVTQMGQEVILRCVPISNHLYFYWYRQILGQKVEFLVSFYNNEISEKSEIFDDQFSVERPDGSNFTLKIRSTKLEDSAMYFCASTSYNYGYTFGSGTRLTVV.

J is TRBJ1-4 and V is TRBV5-1, with D possibly matching TRBD1 (5 bases). Trimming left V 4 bases short and J 7 bases short, with 17 bases between. Germline CDR1 reads SGHRS; CDR2 reads YFSETQ. The CDR3 contains 15 residues. Here the CDR3 reads CASSRTGDGGEKLFF. Here the CDR3 DNA reads TGCGCCAGCAGCCGTACCGGGGACGGGGGTGAAAAACTGTTTTTT.

This chain links TRBV18 with TRBJ1-2; D not resolved. The CDR3 covers 14 residues. Germline V CDR1 and CDR2: KGHSH, LQKENI. The V end lost 2 bases, the J end lost 2 bases, and 9 bases lay between the germline ends. For the CDR3, the DNA is TGTGCCAGCTCACCAGCGGCGGGGAACTATGGCTACACCTTC. Its translation: CASSPAAGNYGYTF.

The CDR3 sequence: CASSPWGGNEQFF. Here the CDR3 DNA reads TGTGCCAGCTCCCCATGGGGGGGCAATGAGCAGTTCTTC. This chain connects TRBV28 to TRBJ2-1; 7 positions agree with TRBD2. Per the germline V gene, CDR1 is MDHEN and CDR2 is SYDVKM. V dropped 8 bases and J dropped 6; count of bases not matched to a gene: 7. The CDR3 is 13 residues long.

In this sample, this clone turned up once. The J gene is TRBJ2-1, the V gene TRBV7-2; TRBD1 matches at 9 bases. The V gene's germline CDR1 is SGHTA and CDR2 FQGNSA. This CDR3 is 14 amino acids long. V shed 5 bases and J 9 bases; nucleotides not matched to a gene: 8. The CDR3 loop is CASSADRGRVEQFF. The DNA for the CDR3 is TGTGCCAGCAGCGCGGACAGGGGAAGGGTTGAGCAGTTCTTC.

The V call is TRBV7-8, the J call TRBJ1-6; D is ambiguous. V shed 5 bases and J shed 0 bases, with 20 bases lying between them. Germline lookup yields CDR1 SGHVS and CDR2 FQNEAQ. This CDR3 has 19 residues. Here the CDR3 DNA reads TGTGCCAGCAGCCCCCTGGGCGACGTGGACGACTCCTATAATTCACCCCTCCACTTT. Its translation: CASSPLGDVDDSYNSPLHF.

This chain uses TRBV6-5 with TRBJ2-3; unclear D gene. Trimming cost V 2 bases and J 6 bases, with 9 bases left between them. Per germline, CDR1 MNHEY and CDR2 SVGAGI. This CDR3 has 13 amino acids. The CDR3 protein is CASSYNAPDTQYF. DNA for the CDR3: TGTGCCAGCAGTTACAATGCACCCGATACGCAGTATTTT.

This chain uses TRBV5-5 with TRBJ2-1; D gene uncertain. In germline, CDR1 is SGHKS, CDR2 YYEKEE (reference sequence). This CDR3 contains 13 residues. The V and J ends lost 1 base and 4 bases respectively, with 6 bases between them. CDR3 in amino acids: CASSLNPYNEQFF. The CDR3 nucleotides read TGTGCCAGCAGCTTGAACCCTTACAATGAGCAGTTCTTC. Using reference TRBV5-5 and TRBJ2-1 for the parts outside the CDR3, the full variable domain is DAGVTQSPTHLIKTRGQQVTLRCSPISGHKSVSWYQQVLGQGPQFIFQYYEKEERGRGNFPDRFSARQFPNYSSELNVNALLLGDSALYLCASSLNPYNEQFFGPGTRLTVL.

The chain carries TRBV19 and TRBJ1-2; D is unresolved. V shed 1 base and J shed 8 bases, with 17 bases lying between them. The CDR3 loop spans 15 amino acids. Looked up from germline, CDR1 is LNHDA and CDR2 is SQIVND (reference sequence). The CDR3 DNA sequence: TGTGCCAGTAGTATAGTCGGGAGAAGGAACTGGGGCTACACCTTC. Protein sequence: CASSIVGRRNWGYTF.

V and J are TRBV28 and TRBJ1-4; 9 positions agree with TRBD1. Germline V CDR1 and CDR2: MDHEN, SYDVKM. CDR3 length: 16 residues. Trimming cost V 5 bases and J 4 bases; bases outside gene matches: 8. The CDR3 sequence is CASSPTRDRVNEKLFF. DNA for the CDR3: TGTGCCAGCAGTCCTACCCGGGACAGGGTTAATGAAAAACTGTTTTTT.

The chain couples TRBV11-1 to TRBJ2-7; a possible D gene is TRBD1 (6 bases). The germline V and J ends were trimmed by 3 bases and 6 bases, with 15 bases remaining between them. This CDR3 comprises 14 residues. Germline CDR1 SGHAT, CDR2 FQDESV (reference sequence). CDR3 DNA sequence: TGTGCCAGCAGCTTGTTACAGGGCTGGGCCGAGCAGTACTTC. This encodes CASSLLQGWAEQYF. The full variable domain, completed using reference TRBV11-1 and TRBJ2-7, is EAEVAQSPRYKITEKSQAVAFWCDPISGHATLYWYRQILGQGPELLVQFQDESVVDDSQLPKDRFSAERLKGVDSTLKIQPAELGDSAMYLCASSLLQGWAEQYFGPGTRLTVT.

On this clone: No conserved phenylalanine or tryptophan is present at the end of the CDR3, so a read error is the likely explanation. V and J are TRBV7-6 and TRBJ1-6, with D perhaps TRBD1 (5 bases). Germline lookup yields CDR1 SGHVS and CDR2 FNYEAQ. The CDR3 has 13 residues. Trimming cost V 1 base and J 9 bases, with 7 bases left between them. The CDR3 coding sequence is TGTGCCAGCAGCTTAGATGGGGGTTCACCCCTCCACCTT. Translation: CASSLDGGSPLHL.

This sequence joins TRBV14 and TRBJ1-2; D gene ambiguous. Per germline, CDR1 SGHDN and CDR2 FVKESK. The V end lost 1 base, the J end lost 4 bases, and 7 bases lay between the germline ends. The CDR3 consists of 13 residues. The CDR3 DNA reads TGTGCCAGCAGCCAAGGCCAGCTCTATGGCTACACCTTC. Protein sequence: CASSQGQLYGYTF.

This rearrangement joins TRBV5-1 to TRBJ2-7, with TRBD1 matching 10 bases. J lost 5 bases, V lost 2 bases, and 7 bases had no gene match. The germline V gene has CDR1 SGHRS and CDR2 YFSETQ. CDR3 length equals 15 residues. CDR3: CASSLSTGGLHEQYF. The CDR3 DNA reads TGCGCCAGCAGCTTATCGACAGGGGGCCTCCACGAGCAGTACTTC.

The chain has TRBV18 and TRBJ2-1; 7 nucleotides align to TRBD2. The CDR3 runs 14 residues. Germline assignment: CDR1 KGHSH and CDR2 LQKENI. Trimming removed 6 bases from V and 5 bases from J; junction bases left unmatched: 7. CDR3 bases: TGTGCCAGCTCCACCCGGGGGGACCACAATGAGCAGTTCTTC. It codes for CASSTRGDHNEQFF. The full variable domain, in which reference TRBV18 and TRBJ2-1 provide the parts outside the CDR3, is NAGVMQNPRHLVRRRGQEARLRCSPMKGHSHVYWYRQLPEEGLKFMVYLQKENIIDESGMPKERFSAEFPKEGPSILRIQQVVRGDSAAYFCASSTRGDHNEQFFGPGTRLTVL.

The chain is built from TRBV7-2 and TRBJ1-4; no definite D call. This CDR3 has 13 amino acids. Germline CDR1 and CDR2: SGHTA and FQGNSA. V was shortened by 3 bases and J by 10 bases, with 12 bases between the two germline ends. The CDR3 nucleotides are TGTGCCAGCAGCTTGCGACCCGACGGAAAACTGTTTTTT. Translation gives CASSLRPDGKLFF.